One and the same sample provided the 27 T cell receptor beta chains below, sequenced in a study of blood T cell dynamics during melanoma immunotherapy. Sequenced by immunoSEQ multiplex PCR; TCRdb stores in-frame clones only, minus some. This table has about 10,000 clones, approximately 90% appearing once. The time point is: pre-treatment baseline. Sample: blood, taken from a patient treated with checkpoint blockade. The receptor set was obtained from a human donor with melanoma.

This clone was counted once. The V gene is TRBV7-9, the J gene TRBJ2-1; D is perhaps TRBD2 (5 bases). Germline-derived CDR1 and CDR2 are SEHNR and FQNEAQ (reference sequence). Trimming took 7 bases from V and 6 from J, leaving 13 bases between them. CDR3 length: 13 residues. The DNA for the CDR3 is TGTGCCAGCAAAAGACGGGCGGGCAATGAGCAGTTCTTC. It translates to CASKRRAGNEQFF.

CDR3 sequence (DNA): TGTGCCAGTAGTATAGGCCGAAGCGGGCAGTACTTC. Translated, it gives CASSIGRSGQYF. This rearrangement joins TRBV19 to TRBJ2-7; possible D gene TRBD2, 5 bases. V was shortened by 1 base and J by 9 bases, with 10 bases between the two germline ends. Germline-derived CDR1 and CDR2 are LNHDA and SQIVND (reference sequence). The CDR3 has 12 amino acids. Drawing the rest from reference TRBV19 and TRBJ2-7, the complete variable domain is DGGITQSPKYLFRKEGQNVTLSCEQNLNHDAMYWYRQDPGQGLRLIYYSQIVNDFQKGDIAEGYSVSREKKESFPLTVTSAQKNPTAFYLCASSIGRSGQYFGPGTRLTVT.

The rearrangement links TRBV29-1 to TRBJ2-7; 8 bases agree with TRBD1. The V gene's germline CDR1 is SQVTM and CDR2 ANQGSEA. The CDR3 has 14 amino acids. CDR3 coding DNA: TGCAGACTGAGCCCGGCAGGGGGCCATTTCGAGCAGTACTTC. Translating gives CRLSPAGGHFEQYF.

V gene TRBV4-1 combines with J gene TRBJ2-5; a possible D gene is TRBD2 (6 bases). The J call is doubtful: the DNA matches TRBJ2-7 better. This CDR3 spans 14 amino acids. Germline CDR1 reads MGHRA; CDR2 reads YSYEKL. The CDR3 is CASSQVSGVYEQYF. CDR3 nucleotide sequence: TGCGCCAGCAGCCAGGTCTCGGGGGTCTACGAGCAGTACTTC.

The chain carries TRBV5-4 and TRBJ2-2; TRBD2 matches 8 bases. The CDR3 is made up of 16 amino acids. J gave up 5 bases and V 5 bases, and 11 bases lay outside the gene matches. Looked up from germline, CDR1 is SGHNT and CDR2 is YYREEE (reference sequence). The CDR3 is CASSTGGRAETGELFF. As DNA, the CDR3 is TGTGCCAGCAGTACGGGGGGGAGGGCCGAAACCGGGGAGCTGTTTTTT.

V and J are TRBV2 and TRBJ2-7; 9 bases are shared with TRBD1. The CDR3 loop spans 15 amino acids. The germline gives CDR1 SNHLY, CDR2 FYNNEI. Trimming at V came to 5 bases and at J to 2 bases, leaving 7 bases not matched to a gene. CDR3 sequence reads: CASSMGQGKAYEQYF. In DNA, the CDR3 is TGTGCCAGCAGTATGGGACAGGGAAAAGCCTACGAGCAGTACTTC.

J is TRBJ1-4 and V is TRBV28, with 8 bases identical to TRBD1. The V gene end was trimmed by 6 bases and the J gene end by 5 bases; junction bases not matched to a gene: 5. CDR1 and CDR2 from the germline V gene are MDHEN and SYDVKM. This CDR3 comprises 14 residues. Here the CDR3 reads CASSRQGINEKLFF. In DNA, the CDR3 is TGTGCCAGCAGCCGACAGGGGATCAATGAAAAACTGTTTTTT.

This chain links TRBV30 with TRBJ1-3; D not certain. This CDR3 has 12 amino acids. V was cut by 4 bases and J by 4 bases, with 8 bases left in between. Germline CDR1 is GTSNPN and CDR2 is SVGIG (reference sequence). This chain's CDR3 is CAWKGIGNTIYF. CDR3 bases: TGTGCCTGGAAGGGAATCGGAAACACCATATATTTT.

The chain employs TRBV5-6 and TRBJ2-7; possible D gene TRBD2, 6 bases. This CDR3 comprises 14 residues. Trimming shortened V by 4 bases and J by 2 bases, and 13 bases separated the two germline ends. Germline V gene sequence: CDR1 SGHDT, CDR2 YYEEEE. CDR3 residues: CASSVPGVTYEQYF. The CDR3 DNA is TGTGCCAGCAGCGTGCCGGGAGTTACCTACGAGCAGTACTTC.

The rearrangement joins TRBV6-1 to TRBJ1-4; 7 bases fit TRBD1. With V trimmed by 6 bases and J by 5 bases, 6 bases remained unmatched. CDR1 and CDR2 (germline): MNHNS, SASEGT. CDR3 size: 14 residues. The CDR3 loop reads CASSRQGGNEKLFF. The CDR3 DNA reads as TGTGCCAGCAGCCGACAGGGAGGGAATGAAAAACTGTTTTTT.

This clone has more than one count but fewer than ten. The CDR3 reads CAISSTGGNSGELFF. DNA for the CDR3: TGTGCCATCAGTTCGACAGGGGGAAACTCTGGGGAGCTGTTTTTT. This chain links TRBV10-3 with TRBJ2-2; 9 nucleotides match TRBD1. Per the germline V gene, CDR1 is ENHRY and CDR2 is SYGVKD. Trimming removed 5 bases from V and 8 bases from J; junction bases left unmatched: 9. CDR3 length: 15 amino acids.

The rearrangement joins TRBV2 to TRBJ1-5; D is unclear. V was trimmed by 7 bases and J by 0 bases, leaving 10 bases between them. From germline, CDR1 is SNHLY and CDR2 FYNNEI. The CDR3 loop spans 14 amino acids. The CDR3 region has the DNA TGTGCCAGCAAGAAAAGTAATAGCAATCAGCCCCAGCATTTT. Translating it yields CASKKSNSNQPQHF.

The genes are TRBV18 and TRBJ2-3; D might be TRBD1 or TRBD2, each matching 6 bases. The CDR3 consists of 15 residues. The germline gives CDR1 KGHSH, CDR2 LQKENI. Deletions cut 3 bases from V and 2 bases from J, with 12 bases between. CDR3 DNA sequence: TGTGCCAGCTCACCGGGGGGCTATTCCACAGATACGCAGTATTTT. Translated, it gives CASSPGGYSTDTQYF.

The V gene is TRBV9, the J gene TRBJ1-2; no definite D call. The V end lost 4 bases, the J end lost 0 bases, and 7 bases lay between the germline ends. The CDR3 covers 13 residues. Germline CDR1 SGDLS, CDR2 YYNGEE. CDR3 region: CASSRLSNYGYTF. The DNA for the CDR3 is TGTGCCAGCAGCAGGCTTTCTAACTATGGCTACACCTTC.

This clone has only a few counts. The chain links TRBV7-2 to TRBJ2-4; 7 nucleotides match TRBD1. The germline gives CDR1 SGHTA, CDR2 FQGNSA. Losses at the gene ends were 5 bases for V and 2 bases for J; bases not matched to a gene: 9. The CDR3 contains 16 residues. The CDR3 nucleotides are TGTGCCAGCAGCGCTAGGATGACAGGGTCCAAAAACATTCAGTACTTC. Encoded protein: CASSARMTGSKNIQYF. The full variable domain, completed using reference TRBV7-2 and TRBJ2-4, is GAGVSQSPSNKVTEKGKDVELRCDPISGHTALYWYRQSLGQGLEFLIYFQGNSAPDKSGLPSDRFSAERTGGSVSTLTIQRTQQEDSAVYLCASSARMTGSKNIQYFGAGTRLSVL.

The chain has TRBV7-9 and TRBJ2-5; TRBD1 or TRBD2 may be the D gene (5 bases each). CDR1 and CDR2 from the germline V gene are SEHNR and FQNEAQ (reference sequence). The V and J ends lost 2 bases and 2 bases respectively, with 9 bases between them. CDR3 size: 14 residues. The CDR3 sequence is CASSLSGTQETQYF. The CDR3 DNA reads as TGTGCCAGCAGCTTATCCGGGACGCAAGAGACCCAGTACTTC.

The chain joins TRBV5-5 to TRBJ1-1; D perhaps matches TRBD1 (6 bases). The CDR3 extends over 13 amino acids. V was cut by 2 bases and J by 8 bases, with 13 bases left in between. The germline V gene encodes CDR1 SGHKS and CDR2 YYEKEE (reference sequence). The CDR3 loop reads CASSFTGTYEAFF. CDR3 bases: TGTGCCAGCAGCTTTACAGGGACCTACGAAGCTTTCTTT.

This chain connects TRBV2 to TRBJ1-4; TRBD1 matches 8 bases. In germline, CDR1 is SNHLY, CDR2 FYNNEI. V lost 7 bases to trimming and J lost 3 bases; unmatched junction nucleotides: 13. This CDR3 is 17 amino acids long. CDR3: CASKVQGAQEANEKLFF. CDR3 nucleotide sequence: TGTGCCAGCAAGGTGCAGGGGGCGCAGGAGGCTAATGAAAAACTGTTTTTT.

The chain carries TRBV19 and TRBJ2-1; D is possibly TRBD2 (5 bases). Per the germline V gene, CDR1 is LNHDA and CDR2 is SQIVND (reference sequence). V shed 0 bases and J shed 2 bases, with 11 bases lying between them. The CDR3 is 16 residues long. CDR3 sequence (DNA): TGTGCCAGTAGTATAGATGGTGGGGAGACCTACAATGAGCAGTTCTTC. Its translation: CASSIDGGETYNEQFF.

J is TRBJ2-5 and V is TRBV18; TRBD1 matches at 9 bases. With 0 bases clipped from V and 5 bases from J, the junction kept 31 bases outside the gene matches. Germline lookup yields CDR1 KGHSH and CDR2 LQKENI. The CDR3 consists of 24 residues. The CDR3 DNA sequence: TGTGCCAGCTCACCACCGAATCAGGCCAGATTCGGGACAGGGAGTAGAAGGAGCATGGAGACCCAGTACTTC. Its translation is CASSPPNQARFGTGSRRSMETQYF.

V usage is TRBV29-1 and J usage is TRBJ2-5; the match to TRBD1 covers 9 bases. Gene TRBJ2-7 matches the end of the DNA better, so the J call may be wrong. Germline V lookup: CDR1 SQVTM, CDR2 ANQGSEA. The CDR3 covers 11 residues. The CDR3 DNA reads TGCAGCGTGGGGGACAGGGTCGAGCAGTACTTC. Protein product: CSVGDRVEQYF.

V gene TRBV4-2 combines with J gene TRBJ1-5; 9 bases are shared with TRBD1. With 0 bases clipped from V and 5 bases from J, the junction kept 5 bases outside the gene matches. The CDR3 runs 16 residues. Germline V CDR1 and CDR2: LGHNA, YNFKEQ. The CDR3 DNA reads TGTGCCAGCAGCCAAGATGGGGACAGGGTCGATCAGCCCCAGCATTTT. It encodes CASSQDGDRVDQPQHF.

The V and J genes are TRBV5-1 and TRBJ2-3, with a weak D call TRBD2 (5 bases). Trimming stripped 5 bases from V and 0 bases from J, with 13 bases between. Germline V lookup: CDR1 SGHRS, CDR2 YFSETQ. CDR3 size: 15 residues. In nucleotides, the CDR3 is TGCGCCAGCAGTGGGAGCGGCTATAGCACAGATACGCAGTATTTT. Amino acids: CASSGSGYSTDTQYF. Combining the CDR3 with reference TRBV5-1 and TRBJ2-3 gives the whole variable domain KAGVTQTPRYLIKTRGQQVTLSCSPISGHRSVSWYQQTPGQGLQFLFEYFSETQRNKGNFPGRFSGRQFSNSRSEMNVSTLELGDSALYLCASSGSGYSTDTQYFGPGTRLTVL.

The CDR3 loop reads CASSLGVGQVGYEQYF. CDR3 DNA: TGTGCCAGCAGCTTAGGGGTCGGGCAGGTGGGTTACGAGCAGTACTTC. V usage is TRBV7-2 and J usage is TRBJ2-7, with no clear D. From germline, CDR1 is SGHTA and CDR2 FQGNSA. V lost 1 base and J lost 4, with 17 bases in between. The CDR3 length is 16 residues.

The gene calls are TRBV28 and TRBJ1-3; 9 bases match TRBD1. Germline CDR1 is MDHEN and CDR2 is SYDVKM. CDR3 length equals 17 residues. The V and J ends lost 4 bases and 0 bases, in that order; junction bases with no gene match: 7. CDR3 DNA sequence: TGTGCCAGCAGTTCTGGGGGACAGGGCCACTCTGGAAACACCATATATTTT. Translation: CASSSGGQGHSGNTIYF.

The chain couples TRBV7-6 to TRBJ2-2; D remains ambiguous. In germline, CDR1 is SGHVS, CDR2 FNYEAQ. Trimming stripped 3 bases from V and 1 base from J, with 12 bases between. The CDR3 loop spans 16 amino acids. The CDR3 bases are TGTGCCAGCAGCTTCGGGCCCTACGGGAACACCGGGGAGCTGTTTTTT. Translating it yields CASSFGPYGNTGELFF.

The chain links TRBV29-1 to TRBJ1-1; D gene uncertain. The CDR3 runs 12 residues. Between the trimmed V and J ends, which lost 7 bases and 2 bases, there was a span of 11 bases. Germline V lookup: CDR1 SQVTM, CDR2 ANQGSEA. CDR3 sequence: CSASGFNTEAFF. The CDR3 bases are TGCAGCGCAAGTGGATTTAACACTGAAGCTTTCTTT.